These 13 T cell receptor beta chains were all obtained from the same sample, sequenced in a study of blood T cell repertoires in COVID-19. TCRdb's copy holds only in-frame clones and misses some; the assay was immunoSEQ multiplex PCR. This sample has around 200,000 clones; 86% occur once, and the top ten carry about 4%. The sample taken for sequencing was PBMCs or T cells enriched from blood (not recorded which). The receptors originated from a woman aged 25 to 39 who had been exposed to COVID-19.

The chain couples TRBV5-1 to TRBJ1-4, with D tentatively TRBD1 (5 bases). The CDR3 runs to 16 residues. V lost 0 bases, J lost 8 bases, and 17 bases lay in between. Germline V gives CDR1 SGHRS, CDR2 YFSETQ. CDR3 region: CASSLAAGRDGEKLFF. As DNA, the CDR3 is TGCGCCAGCAGCTTGGCTGCTGGGCGGGACGGCGAAAAACTGTTTTTT.

The CDR3 DNA sequence: TGTGCCAGCAGCTATACAGGACAGGGGTTCGGAAAACTGTTTTTT. This codes for CASSYTGQGFGKLFF. The rearrangement links TRBV4-2 to TRBJ1-4; TRBD1 matches at 9 bases. With V trimmed by 5 bases and J by 10 bases, 11 bases remained unmatched. The CDR3 is made up of 15 amino acids. CDR1 is LGHNA and CDR2 is YNFKEQ in the germline V gene.

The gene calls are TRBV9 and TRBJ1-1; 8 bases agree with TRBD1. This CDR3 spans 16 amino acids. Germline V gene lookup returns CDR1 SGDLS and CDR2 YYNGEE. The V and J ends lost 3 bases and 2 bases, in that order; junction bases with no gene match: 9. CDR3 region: CASSARPDRENTEAFF. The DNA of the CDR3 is TGTGCCAGCAGCGCCCGACCGGACAGGGAAAACACTGAAGCTTTCTTT. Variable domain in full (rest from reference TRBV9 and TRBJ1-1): DSGVTQTPKHLITATGQRVTLRCSPRSGDLSVYWYQQSLDQGLQFLIQYYNGEERAKGNILERFSAQQFPDLHSELNLSSLELGDSALYFCASSARPDRENTEAFFGQGTRLTVV.

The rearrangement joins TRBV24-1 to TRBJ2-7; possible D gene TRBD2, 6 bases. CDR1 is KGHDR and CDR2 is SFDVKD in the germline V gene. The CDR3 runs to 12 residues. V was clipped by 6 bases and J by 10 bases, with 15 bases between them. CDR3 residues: CATSPPGGAQYF. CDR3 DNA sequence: TGTGCCACCAGTCCCCCCGGGGGAGCCCAGTACTTC.

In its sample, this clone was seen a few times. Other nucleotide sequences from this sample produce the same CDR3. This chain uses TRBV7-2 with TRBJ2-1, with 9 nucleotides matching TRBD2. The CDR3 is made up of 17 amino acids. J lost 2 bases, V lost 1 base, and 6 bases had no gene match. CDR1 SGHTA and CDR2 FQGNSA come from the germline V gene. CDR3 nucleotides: TGTGCCAGCAGCTTAGTGGGCGGGGGGGCCACCTACAATGAGCAGTTCTTC. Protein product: CASSLVGGGATYNEQFF.

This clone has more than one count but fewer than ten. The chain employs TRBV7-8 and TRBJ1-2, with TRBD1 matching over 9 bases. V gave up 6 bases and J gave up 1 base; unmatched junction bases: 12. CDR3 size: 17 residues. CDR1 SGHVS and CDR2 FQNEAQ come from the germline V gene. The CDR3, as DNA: TGTGCCAGCAGTCCCGGGACAGGGCCCAGGGTTAACTATGGCTACACCTTC. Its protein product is CASSPGTGPRVNYGYTF.

CDR3 nucleotide sequence: TGTGCCAGCAGTTTCGAGGGTACCCGAAGCAATCAGCCCCAGCATTTT. As protein: CASSFEGTRSNQPQHF. The rearrangement joins TRBV27 to TRBJ1-5; D remains ambiguous. The V gene's germline CDR1 is MNHEY and CDR2 SMNVEV (reference sequence). The CDR3 is 16 residues long. Trimming removed 3 bases at V and 1 base at J, with 13 bases between.

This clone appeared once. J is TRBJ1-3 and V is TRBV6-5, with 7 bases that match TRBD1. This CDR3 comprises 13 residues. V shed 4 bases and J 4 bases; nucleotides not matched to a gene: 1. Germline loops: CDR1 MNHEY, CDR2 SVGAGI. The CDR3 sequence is CASSSGGGNTIYF. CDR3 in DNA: TGTGCCAGCAGTTCAGGGGGAGGAAACACCATATATTTT.

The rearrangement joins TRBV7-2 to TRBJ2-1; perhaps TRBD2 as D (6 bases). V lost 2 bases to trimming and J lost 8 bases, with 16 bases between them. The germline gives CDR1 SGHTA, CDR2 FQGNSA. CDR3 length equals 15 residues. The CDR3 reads CASSLSEGTAYEQFF. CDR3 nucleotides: TGTGCCAGCAGCTTAAGTGAGGGGACTGCTTATGAGCAGTTCTTC.

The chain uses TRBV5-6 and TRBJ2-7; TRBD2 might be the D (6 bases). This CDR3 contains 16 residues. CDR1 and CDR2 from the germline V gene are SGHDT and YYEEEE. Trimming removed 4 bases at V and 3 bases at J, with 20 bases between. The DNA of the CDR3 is TGTGCCAGCAGCCAGTCTTTGCTCGGGACTTTCTACGAGCAGTACTTC. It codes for CASSQSLLGTFYEQYF. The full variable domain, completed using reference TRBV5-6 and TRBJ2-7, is DAGVTQSPTHLIKTRGQQVTLRCSPKSGHDTVSWYQQALGQGPQFIFQYYEEEERQRGNFPDRFSGHQFPNYSSELNVNALLLGDSALYLCASSQSLLGTFYEQYFGPGTRLTVT.

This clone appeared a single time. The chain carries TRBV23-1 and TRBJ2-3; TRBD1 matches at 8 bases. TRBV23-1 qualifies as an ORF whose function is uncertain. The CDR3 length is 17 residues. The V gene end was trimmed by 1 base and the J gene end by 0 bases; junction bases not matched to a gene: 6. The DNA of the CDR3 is TGCGCCAGCAGTCAATTAAAGACAGGGGCCAGCACAGATACGCAGTATTTT. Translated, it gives CASSQLKTGASTDTQYF.

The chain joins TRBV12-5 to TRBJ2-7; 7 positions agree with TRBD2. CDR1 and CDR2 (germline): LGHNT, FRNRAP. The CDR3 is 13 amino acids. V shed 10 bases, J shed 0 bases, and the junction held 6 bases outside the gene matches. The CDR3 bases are TGTGCTACCACCGGGGGGAGCTCCTACGAGCAGTACTTC. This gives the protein CATTGGSSYEQYF. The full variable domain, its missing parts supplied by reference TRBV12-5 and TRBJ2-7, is DARVTQTPRHKVTEMGQEVTMRCQPILGHNTVFWYRQTMMQGLELLAYFRNRAPLDDSGMPKDRFSAEMPDATLATLKIQPSEPRDSAVYFCATTGGSSYEQYFGPGTRLTVT.

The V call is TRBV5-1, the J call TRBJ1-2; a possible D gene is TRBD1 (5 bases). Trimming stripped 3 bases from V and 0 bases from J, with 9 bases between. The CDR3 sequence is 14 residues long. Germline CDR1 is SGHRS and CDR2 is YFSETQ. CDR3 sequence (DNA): TGCGCCAGCAGCTGGGGGGTGGCTAACTATGGCTACACCTTC. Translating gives CASSWGVANYGYTF.